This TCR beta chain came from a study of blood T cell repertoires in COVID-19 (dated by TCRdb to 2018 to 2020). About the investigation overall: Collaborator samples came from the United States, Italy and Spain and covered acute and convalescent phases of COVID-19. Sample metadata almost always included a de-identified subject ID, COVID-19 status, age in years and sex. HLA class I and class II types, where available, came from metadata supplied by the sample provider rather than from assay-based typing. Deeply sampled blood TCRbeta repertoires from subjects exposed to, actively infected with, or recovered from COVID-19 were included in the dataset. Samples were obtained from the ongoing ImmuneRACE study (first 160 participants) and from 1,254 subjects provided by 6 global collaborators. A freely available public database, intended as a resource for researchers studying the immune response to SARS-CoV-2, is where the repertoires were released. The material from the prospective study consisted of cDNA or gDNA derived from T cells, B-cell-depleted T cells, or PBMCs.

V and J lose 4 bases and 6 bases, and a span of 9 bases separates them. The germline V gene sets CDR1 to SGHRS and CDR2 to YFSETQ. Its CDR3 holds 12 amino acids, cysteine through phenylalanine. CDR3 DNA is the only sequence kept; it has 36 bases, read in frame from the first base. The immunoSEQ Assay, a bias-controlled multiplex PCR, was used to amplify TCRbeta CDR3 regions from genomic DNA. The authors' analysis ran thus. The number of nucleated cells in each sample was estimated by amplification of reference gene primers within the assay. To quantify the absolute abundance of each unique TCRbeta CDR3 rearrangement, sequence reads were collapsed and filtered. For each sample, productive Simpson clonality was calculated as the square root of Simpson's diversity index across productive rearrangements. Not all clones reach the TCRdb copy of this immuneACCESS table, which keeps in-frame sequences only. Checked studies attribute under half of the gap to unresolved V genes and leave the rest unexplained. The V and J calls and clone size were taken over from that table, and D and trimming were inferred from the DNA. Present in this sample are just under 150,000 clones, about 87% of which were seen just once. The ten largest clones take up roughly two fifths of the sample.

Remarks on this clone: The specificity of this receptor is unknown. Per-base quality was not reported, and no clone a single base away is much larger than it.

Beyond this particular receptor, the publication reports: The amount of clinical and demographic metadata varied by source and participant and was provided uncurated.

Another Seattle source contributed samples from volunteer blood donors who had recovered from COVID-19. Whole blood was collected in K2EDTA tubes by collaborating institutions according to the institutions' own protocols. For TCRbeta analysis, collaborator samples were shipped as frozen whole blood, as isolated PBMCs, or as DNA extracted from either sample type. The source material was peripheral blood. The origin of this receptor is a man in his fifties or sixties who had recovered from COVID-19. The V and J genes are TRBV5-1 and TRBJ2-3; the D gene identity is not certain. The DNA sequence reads TGCGCCAGCAGCCCCTACAGCGATACGCAGTATTTT. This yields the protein CASSPYSDTQYF.